This T cell receptor beta chain was identified during a study of post-analysis software for immune sequencing data. Comments on this clonotype: Its antigen remains unidentified.

Included in the TCR beta cDNA libraries were unique molecular identifiers. The yield from roughly 1 to 10 million T cells was around 500,000 cDNA molecules in total. MiXCR was run by TCRdb on the PCR reads, yielding one entry per CDR3 protein. The table lists about 820,000 distinct CDR3 sequences, approximately 53% of them singletons. Study-wide points: The F measure placed samples prepared in the same batch into strongly shared clusters. Roughly five TRBV segments were more frequent in patients than controls; TRBV5-6, TRBV5-1 and TRBV20-1 belonged to this group. People with multiple sclerosis had a significantly lower normalized Chao1 diversity than controls did.

Germline lookup yields CDR1 LGHDT and CDR2 YNNKEL (reference sequence). The CDR3 length is 12 residues. V gave up 6 bases and J gave up 9 bases, with 14 bases separating them. Sample: blood. V usage is TRBV3-1 and J usage is TRBJ1-2; D call uncertain. This receptor was identified in a girl aged 10 to 17 with multiple sclerosis. CDR3 residues: CASSGSLGSYTF. The CDR3 DNA reads as TGTGCCAGCAGTGGTTCCCTGGGAAGCTACACCTTC.